The T cell receptor (beta chain) described here comes from a study of blood T cell repertoires in COVID-19. Germline CDR1 and CDR2: SEHNR and FQNEAQ (reference sequence). Trimming left V 2 bases short and J 7 bases short, with 6 bases between. The CDR3 consists of 12 residues. Assay used: immunoSEQ multiplex PCR; TCRdb lists only in-frame clones, some missing. Among 150,000 to 200,000 clones listed, approximately 83% were seen once. As to this clone: The sample carries other DNA sequences with the same CDR3.

This chain joins TRBV7-9 and TRBJ1-5; D is uncertain. The TCR originated in a woman aged 60-75 years who had recovered from COVID-19. Material for sequencing was PBMCs or T cells enriched from blood (not recorded which). The CDR3 DNA sequence: TGTGCCAGCAGCTTATCTAGCCAGCCCCAGCATTTT. Protein: CASSLSSQPQHF.